Sequencing of this T cell receptor beta chain was carried out in a study of cytomegalovirus exposure and HLA in healthy donors. Overall study: Within an early data release were around 87 million unique TCRs drawn from HLA-typed donors. Study findings and constraints: CMV antigen specificity was confirmed in vitro for a few CMV-associated chains. It was reported in a later analysis that an Asian-associated ancestry cluster showed fewer N-insertions than the 666-donor mean.

Comments on this clone: What it binds is unknown.

This CDR3 has 15 amino acids. Germline lookup yields CDR1 LNHDA and CDR2 SQIVND (reference sequence). With 9 bases clipped from V and 4 bases from J, the junction kept 13 bases outside the gene matches. The PCR ran on 60 Vbeta and 13 Jbeta primers. Profiling relied on immunoSEQ multiplex PCR, and the TCRdb table lists in-frame clones only, not all of them. The data contain tens of thousands of clones, 72% of them singletons. The source material was PBMCs. This rearrangement joins TRBV19 to TRBJ2-7; 9 nucleotides match TRBD1. This receptor was identified in a woman aged 45-65 years in good health and CMV-seropositive. In DNA form, the CDR3 reads TGTGCCAGCAGGCCCGCCTGGGACAGGGCATACGAGCAGTACTTC. This gives the protein CASRPAWDRAYEQYF.